The sequence of this T cell receptor beta chain was determined in a study of post-analysis software for immune sequencing data. Study-level information: The study covered relapsing-remitting, secondary progressive and progressive-relapsing courses of multiple sclerosis. Study conclusions and caveats: Those samples that were prepared in the same batch co-clustered strongly by F measure. Four or five TRBV segments, including TRBV5-6, TRBV5-1 and TRBV20-1, were more frequent in patients than controls. Among multiple sclerosis patients, normalized Chao1 diversity was significantly below that of controls.

This CDR3 is 13 amino acids long. V shed 0 bases and J shed 7 bases, with 9 bases lying between them. CDR1 and CDR2 from the germline V gene are MNHEY and SVGAGI. Prepared TCR beta cDNA libraries contained unique molecular identifiers. Yield was approximately 500,000 cDNA molecules from roughly 0.93 to 9.6 million T cells. One entry per CDR3 protein results from TCRdb running MiXCR on the PCR reads. Among about 820,000 distinct CDR3 sequences listed, 53% were seen once. This clonotype was seen only a few times. Its antigen is unknown. The chain combines TRBV6-5 with TRBJ1-2; D call uncertain. The sequenced sample consisted of blood. This TCR was sampled from a girl aged 5 to 17 with multiple sclerosis. Here the CDR3 reads CASSYSNNAGYTF. CDR3 DNA sequence: TGTGCCAGCAGTTACTCGAACAACGCTGGCTACACCTTC.